The 20 T cell receptor beta chains listed next were all sequenced from one sample in a study of T cells generated in artificial thymic organoids. TCRalpha and TCRbeta libraries were amplified separately by semi-nested PCR with TRAC or TRBC reverse primers. One entry per CDR3 protein, called by TCRdb with MiXCR from the 5' RACE reads. The data hold roughly 3,400 distinct CDR3 sequences, with around 34% observed a single time. Sequencing used naive CD8+ T cells from blood. Subset here: CD3+TCRalphabeta+CD8SP T cells; for blood, CD45RO-CCR7+ naive CD8+ T cells. These receptors came from a human donor who gave cord blood stem cells for thymic organoid culture, a cardiac surgery patient who gave postnatal thymus, or a blood donor (not recorded which).

The chain has TRBV27 and TRBJ2-1; 11 nucleotides match TRBD2. The CDR3 is made up of 13 amino acids. CDR1 and CDR2 (germline): MNHEY, SMNVEV (reference sequence). V trimming: 5 bases; J trimming: 12 bases; junction bases outside the gene matches: 6. CDR3 amino acids: CASSPLAGVPQFF. For the CDR3, the DNA is TGTGCCAGCAGTCCACTAGCGGGAGTGCCGCAGTTCTTC.

In its sample, this clonotype was seen once. The gene calls are TRBV28 and TRBJ2-3; D not resolved. Germline V gives CDR1 MDHEN, CDR2 SYDVKM. Trimming removed 5 bases at V and 6 bases at J, with 15 bases between. The CDR3 sequence is 14 residues long. CDR3 protein: CASSMTPVGDTQYF. The CDR3 DNA sequence: TGTGCCAGCAGTATGACCCCGGTTGGGGATACGCAGTATTTT. The full variable domain, with the rest looked up from reference TRBV28 and TRBJ2-3, is DVKVTQSSRYLVKRTGEKVFLECVQDMDHENMFWYRQDPGLGLRLIYFSYDVKMKEKGDIPEGYSVSREKKERFSLILESASTNQTSMYLCASSMTPVGDTQYFGPGTRLTVL.

This clonotype is medium-sized (0.01 to 0.1%) within its sample. The V and J genes are TRBV4-3 and TRBJ2-1; D call uncertain. CDR1 LGHNA and CDR2 YSLEER come from the germline V gene. CDR3 size: 17 residues. V was clipped by 0 bases and J by 8 bases, with 20 bases between them. The CDR3 sequence is CASSQDLALLYNDEQFF. DNA for the CDR3: TGCGCCAGCAGCCAAGATCTGGCCCTCCTCTACAATGATGAGCAGTTCTTC.

In nucleotides, the CDR3 is TGTGCCAGCAGTTTGTCGAGACAGGGGGTCGGGGAGCTGTTTTTT. It specifies CASSLSRQGVGELFF. The gene calls are TRBV6-6 and TRBJ2-2, with 9 nucleotides matching TRBD1. V was pared by 4 bases and J by 7 bases, with 7 bases of the junction left unmatched. The CDR3 loop spans 15 amino acids. CDR1 and CDR2 from the germline V gene are MNHNY and SVGAGI (reference sequence).

The chain employs TRBV4-3 and TRBJ2-1; TRBD2 aligns across 12 bases. This CDR3 comprises 16 residues. Per germline, CDR1 LGHNA and CDR2 YSLEER. Trimming cost V 4 bases and J 4 bases; bases outside gene matches: 5. The CDR3 region has the DNA TGCGCCAGCAGCCTACTAGCGGGGGGATTTTACAATGAGCAGTTCTTC. Translated, it gives CASSLLAGGFYNEQFF.

The rearrangement uses TRBV13 and TRBJ2-1, with TRBD2 as a possible D gene (5 bases). Per germline, CDR1 PRHDT and CDR2 FYEKMQ (reference sequence). CDR3 size: 14 residues. Trimming pared 5 bases from V and 5 bases from J, leaving 13 bases between. The CDR3 coding sequence is TGTGCCAGCAGCCAGATCGGGGTCGACAATGAGCAGTTCTTC. Translating gives CASSQIGVDNEQFF.

This clonotype is labeled as large. The chain joins TRBV4-1 to TRBJ2-2; D remains unclear. The V gene's germline CDR1 is MGHRA and CDR2 YSYEKL. V lost 1 base and J 4 bases, leaving 10 bases between the germline ends. This CDR3 spans 15 amino acids. The chain's CDR3 is CASSQGPRITGELFF. As DNA, the CDR3 is TGCGCCAGCAGCCAAGGCCCTAGGATCACCGGGGAGCTGTTTTTT.

This clonotype is labeled medium-sized. The V and J genes are TRBV5-5 and TRBJ2-3; unclear D gene. Germline V gene sequence: CDR1 SGHKS, CDR2 YYEKEE (reference sequence). V lost 4 bases to trimming and J lost 7 bases, with 10 bases between them. This CDR3 comprises 12 residues. CDR3 sequence (DNA): TGTGCCAGCAGCCTTGAGAGTCATACGCAGTATTTT. Translated, it gives CASSLESHTQYF.

This clonotype is large by share. V and J are TRBV7-6 and TRBJ1-4; 10 bases line up with TRBD1. The ends lost 4 bases at V and 7 bases at J; junction bases unmatched: 3. CDR1 and CDR2 (germline): SGHVS, FNYEAQ. This CDR3 is built from 14 residues. CDR3 in amino acids: CASSYGQGGEKLFF. The CDR3 DNA sequence: TGTGCCAGCAGCTACGGACAGGGGGGTGAAAAACTGTTTTTT.

As concerns this clonotype: This CDR3 is missing its conserved last phenylalanine or tryptophan, likely due to a read error. The V call is TRBV6-5, the J call TRBJ2-7; D is perhaps TRBD2 (7 bases). CDR3 length: 17 amino acids. The germline V gene has CDR1 MNHEY and CDR2 SVGAGI. V was cut by 7 bases and J by 0 bases, with 22 bases left in between. The CDR3 DNA is TGTGCCAGCACCAACCGGGGGGCAGGCGATAGCTCCTACGAGCAGTACCTC. Translating gives CASTNRGAGDSSYEQYL.

This clonotype appeared once. An end of the junction differs from the germline gene, which may be a read error. The chain uses TRBV27 and TRBJ1-4; D is unresolved. Germline values: CDR1 MNHEY, CDR2 SMNVEV (reference sequence). The CDR3 has 14 amino acids. Here the CDR3 reads CAGSLIRGGEKLFF. The CDR3 DNA reads TGTGCCGGCAGTTTAATCCGGGGAGGAGAAAAACTGTTTTTT.

Sample share makes this clonotype medium-sized (0.01 to 0.1%). The gene calls are TRBV29-1 and TRBJ2-7; 8 bases are shared with TRBD1. Germline loops: CDR1 SQVTM, CDR2 ANQGSEA. The CDR3 is 14 amino acids. V lost 2 bases, J lost 4 bases, and 7 bases stayed unmatched. CDR3 in DNA: TGCAGCGTTGAACTCGCAGGGGGCAGATACGAGCAGTACTTC. Residues: CSVELAGGRYEQYF.

This clonotype is judged medium-sized. The CDR3 spells CASSQAGDQPQHF. The CDR3 nucleotides read TGCGCCAGCAGCCAAGCGGGCGATCAGCCCCAGCATTTT. The chain carries TRBV4-3 and TRBJ1-5, with D hard to call. Germline loops: CDR1 LGHNA, CDR2 YSLEER. V was shortened by 1 base and J by 5 bases, with 6 bases between the two germline ends. The CDR3 has 13 residues.

This chain uses TRBV6-5 with TRBJ2-3, with a weak D call TRBD2 (5 bases). In germline, CDR1 is MNHEY, CDR2 SVGAGI. The CDR3 has 14 residues. The ends were cut back, 7 bases at V and 6 bases at J, with 17 bases in the middle. CDR3 nucleotides: TGTGCCAGCACCCGGGGTTACGAGGCCGATACGCAGTATTTT. As protein: CASTRGYEADTQYF.

The chain has TRBV5-6 and TRBJ2-7; TRBD1 agrees at 9 bases. The length of the CDR3 is 16 residues. J lost 4 bases, V lost 4 bases, and 12 bases had no gene match. The germline V gene encodes CDR1 SGHDT and CDR2 YYEEEE. CDR3 in amino acids: CASSSTTGTGYYEQYF. CDR3 sequence (DNA): TGTGCCAGCAGCAGTACGACCGGGACAGGGTATTACGAGCAGTACTTC.

The CDR3 bases are TGTGCCAGCAGTTTATTGACTAGCGGGGGGACTGGGAACATTCAGTACTTC. Residues: CASSLLTSGGTGNIQYF. This chain connects TRBV27 to TRBJ2-4, with 13 bases lining up with TRBD2. Trimming at V came to 1 base and at J to 7 bases, leaving 7 bases not matched to a gene. The germline CDR1 and CDR2 sequences are MNHEY and SMNVEV (reference sequence). The CDR3 extends over 17 amino acids.

The sample holds a few counts of this clonotype. The chain joins TRBV6-2 or TRBV6-3 to TRBJ2-2, with TRBD2 identical over 8 bases. V was pared by 0 bases and J by 6 bases, with 15 bases of the junction left unmatched. Per germline, CDR1 MNHEY and CDR2 SVGEGT. This CDR3 has 19 amino acids. Here the CDR3 DNA reads TGTGCCAGCAGTTACTCCAACGCCGGAACGGGGGGGCGAGCCGGGGAGCTGTTTTTT. Translating it yields CASSYSNAGTGGRAGELFF.

The chain carries TRBV20-1 and TRBJ2-7; TRBD2 matches 16 bases. The length of the CDR3 is 18 residues. The J segment lost 1 base and the V segment lost 6 bases, leaving 12 bases of the junction unmatched. Germline values: CDR1 DFQATT, CDR2 SNEGSKA (reference sequence). The CDR3 here is CSAIEGLAGGLRSYEQYF. Written as DNA, the CDR3 is TGCAGTGCCATTGAGGGACTAGCGGGAGGGCTCCGATCCTACGAGCAGTACTTC.

The chain links TRBV11-2 to TRBJ2-2, with no clear D. CDR1 is SGHAT and CDR2 is FQNNGV in the germline V gene. This CDR3 has 15 residues. V lost 9 bases, J lost 6 bases, and 20 bases lay in between. The CDR3 loop is CASSPPVELPGELFF. The CDR3 nucleotides read TGTGCCAGTAGTCCACCGGTTGAGTTGCCCGGGGAGCTGTTTTTT.

The gene calls are TRBV28 and TRBJ2-3, with 9 bases aligning to TRBD1. Germline CDR1 reads MDHEN; CDR2 reads SYDVKM. V lost 8 bases, J lost 6 bases, and 6 bases stayed unmatched. This CDR3 is 13 amino acids long. CDR3 nucleotide sequence: TGTGCCAGCTACAGGGGGCGCATGGATACGCAGTATTTT. Residues: CASYRGRMDTQYF.